Presented here are 30 T cell receptor beta chains from one specimen sequenced in a study of T cell responses to AZD1222 COVID-19 vaccine. Assay: immunoSEQ multiplex PCR; the TCRdb copy retains only in-frame clones and omits some. The sample yields more than 100,000 clones, approximately 86% seen once. Sequencing was performed on peripheral blood, taken on day 0 of AZD1222 vaccination. The receptors stem from an adult in good health.

CDR3 in DNA: TGTGCCAGCAGCTTAGTGCTCTCACAGGGGGCCGAGCAGTACTTC. Residues: CASSLVLSQGAEQYF. V gene TRBV11-2 combines with J gene TRBJ2-7; 9 bases fit TRBD1. The CDR3 runs 15 residues. J lost 6 bases, V lost 1 base, and 7 bases had no gene match. Germline lookup yields CDR1 SGHAT and CDR2 FQNNGV. The whole variable domain, remainder taken from reference TRBV11-2 and TRBJ2-7, is EAGVAQSPRYKIIEKRQSVAFWCNPISGHATLYWYQQILGQGPKLLIQFQNNGVVDDSQLPKDRFSAERLKGVDSTLKIQPAKLEDSAVYLCASSLVLSQGAEQYFGPGTRLTVT.

This sequence joins TRBV3-1 (or the pseudogene TRBV3-2) and TRBJ2-1, with 8 nucleotides matching TRBD1. This CDR3 contains 16 residues. Trimming at V came to 4 bases and at J to 10 bases, leaving 15 bases not matched to a gene. Germline V CDR1 and CDR2: LGHDT, YNNKEL (reference sequence). The CDR3 protein is CASSPSRTGFSGEQFF. CDR3 sequence (DNA): TGTGCCAGCAGCCCCTCCCGGACAGGGTTTTCGGGAGAGCAGTTCTTC.

This chain links TRBV11-2 with TRBJ1-1; TRBD1 agrees at 7 bases. This CDR3 spans 18 amino acids. The germline CDR1 and CDR2 sequences are SGHAT and FQNNGV. V was clipped by 5 bases and J by 0 bases; unmatched bases: 15. CDR3 region: CASSPLRGGQTLNTEAFF. CDR3 nucleotides: TGTGCCAGCAGCCCCCTTAGGGGGGGACAGACCTTGAACACTGAAGCTTTCTTT.

This clone was counted only a few times. This chain joins TRBV28 and TRBJ2-1; no reliable D call. Germline V gene sequence: CDR1 MDHEN, CDR2 SYDVKM. The CDR3 is made up of 15 amino acids. The germline V and J ends were trimmed by 1 base and 7 bases, with 14 bases remaining between them. CDR3 in amino acids: CASSLSPRSTNEQFF. The CDR3 DNA reads as TGTGCCAGCAGTTTATCCCCGAGAAGCACTAATGAGCAGTTCTTC. The full variable domain, with the rest looked up from reference TRBV28 and TRBJ2-1, is DVKVTQSSRYLVKRTGEKVFLECVQDMDHENMFWYRQDPGLGLRLIYFSYDVKMKEKGDIPEGYSVSREKKERFSLILESASTNQTSMYLCASSLSPRSTNEQFFGPGTRLTVL.

The rearrangement links TRBV7-9 to TRBJ2-3, with a tentative D call TRBD2 (6 bases). Between the trimmed V and J ends, which lost 5 bases and 6 bases, there was a span of 18 bases. Germline loops: CDR1 SEHNR, CDR2 FQNEAQ (reference sequence). There are 15 residues in the CDR3. The CDR3 loop is CASSIRAAGGDTQYF. The CDR3 DNA follows: TGTGCCAGCAGCATCCGGGCAGCCGGGGGTGATACGCAGTATTTT.

This chain joins TRBV28 and TRBJ2-7, with TRBD2 identical over 8 bases. Trimming cost V 9 bases and J 5 bases; bases outside gene matches: 12. Germline-derived CDR1 and CDR2 are MDHEN and SYDVKM. The length of the CDR3 is 14 residues. The CDR3 loop is CASSILSGTNEQYF. CDR3 in DNA: TGTGCCAGTAGTATCCTTAGCGGGACTAACGAGCAGTACTTC.

The chain joins TRBV30 to TRBJ2-3; D possibly corresponds to TRBD2 (6 bases). This CDR3 region has 14 residues. Germline V gene sequence: CDR1 GTSNPN, CDR2 SVGIG (reference sequence). V was clipped by 3 bases and J by 10 bases, with 20 bases between them. CDR3 amino acids: CAWSSILAFPAQYF. CDR3 DNA sequence: TGTGCCTGGAGCTCGATACTAGCTTTTCCTGCGCAGTATTTT.

This clone was counted a single time. The V call is TRBV18, the J call TRBJ2-5; D is perhaps TRBD1 (5 bases). Germline CDR1 is KGHSH and CDR2 is LQKENI. This CDR3 has 15 residues. With 3 bases removed from V and 5 bases from J, the gap between germline ends came to 16 bases. The CDR3 DNA is TGTGCCAGCTCACCGTGGGCAGGGTCGTTGGAGACCCAGTACTTC. The encoded protein is CASSPWAGSLETQYF.

The chain joins TRBV7-3 to TRBJ1-1; a possible D gene is TRBD1 (6 bases). Trimming pared 5 bases from V and 1 base from J, leaving 8 bases between. This CDR3 contains 13 residues. Germline-derived CDR1 and CDR2 are SGHTA and FQGTGA. This CDR3 is CASSAGQNTEAFF. As DNA, the CDR3 is TGTGCCAGCAGCGCGGGACAGAACACTGAAGCTTTCTTT. The whole variable domain, remainder taken from reference TRBV7-3 and TRBJ1-1, is GAGVSQTPSNKVTEKGKYVELRCDPISGHTALYWYRQSLGQGPEFLIYFQGTGAADDSGLPNDRFFAVRPEGSVSTLKIQRTERGDSAVYLCASSAGQNTEAFFGQGTRLTVV.

The CDR3 protein is CASSLGQGVGDEQYF. The DNA of the CDR3 is TGCGCCAGCAGCTTAGGACAGGGGGTCGGGGACGAGCAGTACTTC. The gene calls are TRBV5-1 and TRBJ2-7; 10 bases map to TRBD1. Germline CDR1 is SGHRS and CDR2 is YFSETQ. The CDR3 is 15 amino acids. V lost 2 bases, J lost 5 bases, and 7 bases stayed unmatched.

The gene calls are TRBV24-1 and TRBJ1-1, with 8 bases lining up with TRBD1. Trimming removed 7 bases from V and 1 base from J; junction bases left unmatched: 4. The V gene's germline CDR1 is KGHDR and CDR2 SFDVKD. The CDR3 totals 14 residues. Here the CDR3 reads CATRGGQENTEAFF. The CDR3 nucleotides read TGTGCCACCAGGGGGGGACAGGAGAACACTGAAGCTTTCTTT.

In its sample, this clone was seen a few times. The chain combines TRBV12-3 or TRBV12-4 with TRBJ2-2, with a possible D match to TRBD2 (5 bases). Trimming removed 3 bases at V and 4 bases at J, with 6 bases between. The CDR3 runs 13 residues. This CDR3 is CASSFGSTGELFF. In DNA, the CDR3 is TGTGCCAGCAGTTTTGGGAGCACCGGGGAGCTGTTTTTT.

This clone was found once. The chain recombines TRBV30 with TRBJ1-2; tentatively, D is TRBD1 (5 bases). The CDR3 is made up of 15 amino acids. V was shortened by 3 bases and J by 2 bases, with 16 bases between the two germline ends. Germline V lookup: CDR1 GTSNPN, CDR2 SVGIG (reference sequence). The chain's CDR3 is CAWSVGERLNYGYTF. For the CDR3, the DNA is TGTGCCTGGAGCGTAGGGGAGCGATTGAACTATGGCTACACCTTC.

This chain links TRBV28 with TRBJ2-7, with D unclear. CDR1 is MDHEN and CDR2 is SYDVKM in the germline V gene. The CDR3 extends over 14 amino acids. Trimming cost V 1 base and J 3 bases, with 10 bases left between them. CDR3 in amino acids: CASSLSQHLYEQYF. The CDR3 bases are TGTGCCAGCAGTTTATCGCAACACCTCTACGAGCAGTACTTC.

The rearrangement joins TRBV30 to TRBJ2-2, with TRBD1 as a possible D gene (5 bases). This CDR3 has 14 residues. The germline V and J ends were trimmed by 1 base and 3 bases, with 9 bases remaining between them. From germline, CDR1 is GTSNPN and CDR2 SVGIG (reference sequence). CDR3 bases: TGTGCCTGGAGTGCCAGGGTTGACACCGGGGAGCTGTTTTTT. Its translation is CAWSARVDTGELFF. Using reference TRBV30 and TRBJ2-2 for the parts outside the CDR3, the full variable domain is SQTIHQWPATLVQPVGSPLSLECTVEGTSNPNLYWYRQAAGRGLQLLFYSVGIGQISSEVPQNLSASRPQDRQFILSSKKLLLSDSGFYLCAWSARVDTGELFFGEGSRLTVL.

This chain uses TRBV7-2 with TRBJ2-2; D is undetermined. Germline lookup yields CDR1 SGHTA and CDR2 FQGNSA. Trimming cost V 3 bases and J 3 bases, with 2 bases left between them. The CDR3 loop spans 12 amino acids. This CDR3 reads CASSFHTGELFF. The DNA of the CDR3 is TGTGCCAGCAGCTTTCACACCGGGGAGCTGTTTTTT.

The chain recombines TRBV4-2 with TRBJ2-5; the match to TRBD2 covers 7 bases. CDR1 LGHNA and CDR2 YNFKEQ come from the germline V gene. The CDR3 runs to 15 residues. Germline trimming cut 3 bases from V and 1 base from J; bases unmatched to any gene: 5. The CDR3 sequence is CASSQAASGQETQYF. The CDR3 region has the DNA TGTGCCAGCAGCCAGGCGGCTAGCGGCCAAGAGACCCAGTACTTC.

This clone came up once. V and J are TRBV2 and TRBJ1-4; D may be TRBD1 (5 bases). Trimming pared 6 bases from V and 7 bases from J, leaving 12 bases between. CDR1 is SNHLY and CDR2 is FYNNEI in the germline V gene. This CDR3 region has 13 residues. The CDR3 sequence is CASRVRQSEKLFF. CDR3 DNA: TGTGCCAGCAGGGTCAGACAGAGTGAAAAACTGTTTTTT.

The gene calls are TRBV28 and TRBJ2-7, with 9 bases lining up with TRBD1. V was pared by 6 bases and J by 1 base, with 7 bases of the junction left unmatched. CDR1 is MDHEN and CDR2 is SYDVKM in the germline V gene. The CDR3 has 15 residues. CDR3 bases: TGTGCCAGCAGGAGACAGGGGGAAAGGTCCTACGAGCAGTACTTC. This sequence encodes CASRRQGERSYEQYF.

The chain has TRBV11-1 and TRBJ2-1; no clear D gene. Looked up from germline, CDR1 is SGHAT and CDR2 is FQDESV (reference sequence). V lost 6 bases to trimming and J lost 1 base, with 4 bases between them. This CDR3 comprises 12 residues. CDR3 amino acids: CASSWSYNEQFF. The CDR3 nucleotides are TGTGCCAGCAGTTGGTCCTACAATGAGCAGTTCTTC.

This rearrangement joins TRBV5-1 to TRBJ2-1, with 11 positions matching TRBD2. The V and J ends lost 3 bases and 0 bases, in that order; junction bases with no gene match: 5. The CDR3 runs 17 residues. Germline loops: CDR1 SGHRS, CDR2 YFSETQ. DNA for the CDR3: TGCGCCAGCAGCTCACATAGCGGGAGGGGCTCCTACAATGAGCAGTTCTTC. This gives the protein CASSSHSGRGSYNEQFF.

The rearrangement uses TRBV7-9 and TRBJ2-7; D is unresolved. The V gene's germline CDR1 is SEHNR and CDR2 FQNEAQ (reference sequence). Between the trimmed V and J ends, which lost 5 bases and 3 bases, there was a span of 11 bases. The CDR3 extends over 13 amino acids. The DNA of the CDR3 is TGTGCCAGCAGCCAGGCCCTGAGCTACGAGCAGTACTTC. Translation: CASSQALSYEQYF.

The chain has TRBV6-5 and TRBJ1-2; 11 bases are shared with TRBD1. V gave up 7 bases and J gave up 4 bases; unmatched junction bases: 5. The CDR3 consists of 14 residues. The germline V gene has CDR1 MNHEY and CDR2 SVGAGI. CDR3 sequence: CASIKDRGPYGYTF. CDR3 DNA: TGTGCCAGCATCAAGGACAGGGGGCCCTATGGCTACACCTTC.

The genes are TRBV7-2 and TRBJ1-1; D gene uncertain. The CDR3 extends over 13 amino acids. Looked up from germline, CDR1 is SGHTA and CDR2 is FQGNSA. V lost 3 bases and J 0 bases, leaving 5 bases between the germline ends. CDR3 amino acids: CASSFEVNTEAFF. In DNA form, the CDR3 reads TGTGCCAGCAGCTTCGAGGTGAACACTGAAGCTTTCTTT.

The V and J genes are TRBV5-1 and TRBJ1-2; 9 bases match TRBD1. Germline V gene data show CDR1 as SGHRS and CDR2 as YFSETQ. This CDR3 region has 15 residues. J lost 4 bases, V lost 4 bases, and 8 bases had no gene match. CDR3 sequence: CASSPGQGKSYGYTF. CDR3 coding DNA: TGCGCCAGCAGCCCCGGACAGGGGAAGAGCTATGGCTACACCTTC.

This clone occurred a few times. V gene TRBV7-9 combines with J gene TRBJ2-7, with 12 bases identical to TRBD2. Trimming took 5 bases from V and 8 from J; bases not matched to a gene: 10. CDR1 and CDR2 from the germline V gene are SEHNR and FQNEAQ (reference sequence). CDR3 length equals 15 residues. The CDR3 is CASSPSGRGPSQQYF. The CDR3 DNA reads TGTGCCAGCAGCCCTAGCGGGAGGGGGCCCTCCCAGCAGTACTTC. The full variable domain, its missing parts supplied by reference TRBV7-9 and TRBJ2-7, is DTGVSQNPRHKITKRGQNVTFRCDPISEHNRLYWYRQTLGQGPEFLTYFQNEAQLEKSRLLSDRFSAERPKGSFSTLEIQRTEQGDSAMYLCASSPSGRGPSQQYFGPGTRLTVT.

This clone appeared once. The V and J genes are TRBV18 and TRBJ2-7; TRBD2 agrees at 8 bases. The CDR3 is 14 amino acids. Germline values: CDR1 KGHSH, CDR2 LQKENI. The V segment lost 3 bases and the J segment 7 bases; nucleotides outside the gene matches: 8. Here the CDR3 DNA reads TGTGCCAGCTCACCCCTAGCGGGCCTACGGGAGCAGTACTTC. This encodes CASSPLAGLREQYF.

The chain employs TRBV7-8 and TRBJ2-7; D remains unclear. This CDR3 has 15 amino acids. V was shortened by 4 bases and J by 6 bases, with 19 bases between the two germline ends. The germline gives CDR1 SGHVS, CDR2 FQNEAQ. Here the CDR3 reads CASSSEHPQAGEQYF. CDR3 bases: TGTGCCAGCAGCTCGGAGCACCCCCAAGCAGGCGAGCAGTACTTC.

The J gene is TRBJ2-4, the V gene TRBV27; no clear D gene. V was shortened by 2 bases and J by 3 bases, with 11 bases between the two germline ends. CDR1 MNHEY and CDR2 SMNVEV come from the germline V gene (reference sequence). CDR3 length: 15 amino acids. CDR3 sequence reads: CASSLEAGVKNIQYF. DNA for the CDR3: TGTGCCAGCAGTTTAGAGGCAGGAGTCAAAAACATTCAGTACTTC.

V is TRBV27 and J is TRBJ2-1; TRBD2 matches at 7 bases. Germline V gives CDR1 MNHEY, CDR2 SMNVEV (reference sequence). The CDR3 has 14 residues. The J segment lost 4 bases and the V segment lost 2 bases, leaving 2 bases of the junction unmatched. CDR3 sequence (DNA): TGTGCCAGCAGTTTACGGCGGGGGTACAATGAGCAGTTCTTC. Translation gives CASSLRRGYNEQFF.